This T cell receptor beta chain was recovered during a study of early T cells in non-severe SARS-CoV-2 infection. Overall study context: Chains were not paired, and sequencing was done on bulk RNA from unsorted whole blood. Points from the study as a whole: Using VDJdb, the matching emphasized anti-spike CD8 responses while missing private and CD4 specificities.

This clonotype was counted a few times. The antigen remains unidentified. Individual cDNA molecules received unique molecular identifiers during library preparation. Using its own MiXCR run on the 5' RACE reads, TCRdb lists one record per CDR3 protein. The repertoire holds around 50,000 distinct CDR3 sequences, with 7.7% as singletons. V lost 4 bases and J 6 bases, leaving 13 bases between the germline ends. The CDR3 loop spans 14 amino acids. Germline-derived CDR1 and CDR2 are MNHEY and SVGEGT. This chain links TRBV6-2 or TRBV6-3 with TRBJ1-5; tentative D call: TRBD1 (5 bases). What was sequenced was whole blood. The source is an adult who was a healthcare worker with PCR-confirmed SARS-CoV-2 infection or an uninfected control (not recorded which). The DNA for the CDR3 is TGTGCCAGCAGTTCCGGGGGACTGAGTCAGCCCCAGCATTTT. Translating it yields CASSSGGLSQPQHF.